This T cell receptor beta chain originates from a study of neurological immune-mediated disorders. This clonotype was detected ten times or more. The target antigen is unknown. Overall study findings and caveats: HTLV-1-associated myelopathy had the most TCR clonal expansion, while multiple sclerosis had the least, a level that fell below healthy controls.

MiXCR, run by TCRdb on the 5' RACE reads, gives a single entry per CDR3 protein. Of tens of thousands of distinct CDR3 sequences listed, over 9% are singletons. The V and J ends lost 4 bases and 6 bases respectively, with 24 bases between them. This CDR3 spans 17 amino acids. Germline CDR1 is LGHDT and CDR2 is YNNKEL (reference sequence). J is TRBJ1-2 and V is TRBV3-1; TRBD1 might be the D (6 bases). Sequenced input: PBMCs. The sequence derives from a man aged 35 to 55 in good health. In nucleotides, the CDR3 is TGTGCCAGCAGCCTACTCCCTCCCAGGACAGAGACTGATGGCTACACCTTC. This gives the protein CASSLLPPRTETDGYTF.